This TCR beta chain was observed in a study of T cell clones after liver transplantation. The ends lost 5 bases at V and 0 bases at J; junction bases unmatched: 9. The CDR3 sequence is 17 residues long. Germline loops: CDR1 LNHDA, CDR2 SQIVND (reference sequence). The protocol was immunoSEQ multiplex PCR, while the TCRdb copy is restricted to in-frame clones and leaves out a portion. The table includes nearly 25,000 clones, around three quarters detected once. The chain uses TRBV19 and TRBJ2-4, with 8 positions matching TRBD1. The receptor was derived from a human donor who received a liver transplant. Material: CD4+ T cells from blood, obtained before liver transplant. The CDR3 DNA reads as TGTGCCAGTAGTCCCGAGACAGGGGCGCTAGCCAAAAACATTCAGTACTTC. Translation: CASSPETGALAKNIQYF. Based on the CDR3 plus reference TRBV19 and TRBJ2-4, the full variable domain is DGGITQSPKYLFRKEGQNVTLSCEQNLNHDAMYWYRQDPGQGLRLIYYSQIVNDFQKGDIAEGYSVSREKKESFPLTVTSAQKNPTAFYLCASSPETGALAKNIQYFGAGTRLSVL.